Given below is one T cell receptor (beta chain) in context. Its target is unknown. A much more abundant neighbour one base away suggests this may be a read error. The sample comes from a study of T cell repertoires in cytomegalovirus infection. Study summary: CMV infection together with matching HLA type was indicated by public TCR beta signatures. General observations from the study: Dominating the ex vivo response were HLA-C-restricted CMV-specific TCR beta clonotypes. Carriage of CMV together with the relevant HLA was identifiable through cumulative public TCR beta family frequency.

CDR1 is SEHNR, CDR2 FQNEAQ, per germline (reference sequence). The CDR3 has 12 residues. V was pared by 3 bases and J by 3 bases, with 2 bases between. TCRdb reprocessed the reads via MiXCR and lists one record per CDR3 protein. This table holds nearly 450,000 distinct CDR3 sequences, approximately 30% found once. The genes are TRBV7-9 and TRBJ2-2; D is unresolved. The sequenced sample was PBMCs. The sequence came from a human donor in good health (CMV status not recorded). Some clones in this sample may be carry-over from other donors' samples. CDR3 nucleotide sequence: TGTGCCAGCAGCTTTTACACCGGGGAGCTGTTTTTT. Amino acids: CASSFYTGELFF.